The 13 T cell receptor beta chains listed next were all sequenced from one sample in a study of blood T cells in healthy people across ages. A second PCR, run for 7 to 11 cycles, used a sample-barcoded 5' primer plus a J-beta primer mix. TCRdb re-called the 5' RACE reads with MiXCR, one entry per CDR3 protein. The sample lists about a million distinct CDR3 sequences; 45% to 60% were seen once. Input material: blood. The receptors stem from a woman aged 55-70 years in good health.

This clonotype showed up just a few times. In DNA, the CDR3 is TGCGCCAGCAGCCCGGGAGGACAGGTTTCCGATACGCAGTATTTT. It translates to CASSPGGQVSDTQYF. The chain couples TRBV5-1 to TRBJ2-3, with D perhaps being TRBD1 or TRBD2 (7 bases each). CDR1 and CDR2 from the germline V gene are SGHRS and YFSETQ. V was shortened by 4 bases and J by 6 bases, with 18 bases between the two germline ends. The CDR3 is 15 amino acids.

This clonotype was observed a few times. The rearrangement links TRBV7-9 to TRBJ1-5, with D hard to call. Per the germline V gene, CDR1 is SEHNR and CDR2 is FQNEAQ (reference sequence). The CDR3 length is 16 residues. V gave up 1 base and J gave up 2 bases, with 12 bases separating them. CDR3 amino acids: CASSLDDRDGNQPQHF. CDR3 sequence (DNA): TGTGCCAGCAGCTTAGACGACCGGGATGGCAATCAGCCCCAGCATTTT.

V and J are TRBV7-2 and TRBJ2-1, with 11 positions matching TRBD2. CDR3 length: 16 amino acids. In germline, CDR1 is SGHTA, CDR2 FQGNSA. With V trimmed by 5 bases and J by 2 bases, 5 bases remained unmatched. CDR3: CASSITGLAAYNEQFF. CDR3 nucleotides: TGTGCCAGCAGCATTACGGGACTAGCGGCCTACAATGAGCAGTTCTTC.

V usage is TRBV6-2 or TRBV6-3 and J usage is TRBJ2-3; D gene uncertain. Trimming left V 1 base short and J 2 bases short, with 19 bases between. The germline V gene encodes CDR1 MNHEY and CDR2 SVGEGT. This CDR3 is built from 18 residues. The CDR3 region is CASSYFSSSNWFTDTQYF. CDR3 coding DNA: TGTGCCAGCAGTTACTTTTCTAGTTCAAATTGGTTCACAGATACGCAGTATTTT.

This chain connects TRBV6-6 to TRBJ1-2; 7 positions agree with TRBD1. The CDR3 sequence is 14 residues long. Germline V gives CDR1 MNHNY, CDR2 SVGAGI (reference sequence). The J segment lost 4 bases and the V segment lost 11 bases, leaving 13 bases of the junction unmatched. The CDR3: CAARLATGAYGYTF. As DNA, the CDR3 is TGTGCCGCACGATTGGCCACAGGGGCCTATGGCTACACCTTC.

As to this clonotype: A clone one base away is much larger, so this may be a read error. In nucleotides, the CDR3 is TGCAGTGCTAGTTCCATAGATAGGGTTGACGATACGCAGTATTTT. It translates to CSASSIDRVDDTQYF. This chain links TRBV20-1 with TRBJ2-3; D is unclear. The CDR3 runs to 15 residues. V was pared by 3 bases and J by 6 bases, with 19 bases between. CDR1 and CDR2 (germline): DFQATT, SNEGSKA (reference sequence).

This clonotype appeared many times. V gene TRBV4-3 combines with J gene TRBJ2-4; D not certain. V dropped 0 bases and J dropped 6 bases, with 9 bases sitting between them. Germline assignment: CDR1 LGHNA and CDR2 YSLEER. There are 14 residues in the CDR3. In DNA form, the CDR3 reads TGCGCCAGCAGCCAAGAAACCGAACCAAACATTCAGTACTTC. This translates into CASSQETEPNIQYF.

The chain combines TRBV5-6 with TRBJ2-7; D is ambiguous. Germline V gene sequence: CDR1 SGHDT, CDR2 YYEEEE. Trimming pared 5 bases from V and 3 bases from J, leaving 18 bases between. There are 15 residues in the CDR3. CDR3 bases: TGTGCCAGCAGGTCTACAACGATCGCCCTCTACGAGCAGTACTTC. Protein: CASRSTTIALYEQYF.

This clonotype was seen a few times. The chain employs TRBV7-2 and TRBJ2-7; 10 bases agree with TRBD2. The closer fit of TRBJ2-5 to the DNA end suggests the J call may be wrong. This CDR3 has 17 amino acids. Germline V gene lookup returns CDR1 SGHTA and CDR2 FQGNSA. In DNA, the CDR3 is TGTGCCAGCAGCTTAGAAGCGGGAGGGCCGCTCGGCAAGACCCAGTACTTC. Translating it yields CASSLEAGGPLGKTQYF.

This rearrangement joins TRBV5-6 to TRBJ1-2; D unresolved. V gave up 0 bases and J gave up 7 bases, with 13 bases separating them. Germline lookup yields CDR1 SGHDT and CDR2 YYEEEE. CDR3 size: 14 residues. The CDR3 protein is CASSLVFQAAGYTF. In nucleotides, the CDR3 is TGTGCCAGCAGCTTGGTTTTCCAGGCCGCTGGCTACACCTTC.

The V gene is TRBV9, the J gene TRBJ2-2, with 7 positions matching TRBD1. The CDR3 runs 14 residues. The germline V gene has CDR1 SGDLS and CDR2 YYNGEE. V lost 4 bases and J lost 6; bases outside the gene matches: 6. The CDR3 DNA sequence: TGTGCCAGCAGCCCCCGACAGGGCGCCGGGGAGCTGTTTTTT. It translates to CASSPRQGAGELFF.

The rearrangement uses TRBV27 and TRBJ2-6; no reliable D call. Per the germline V gene, CDR1 is MNHEY and CDR2 is SMNVEV (reference sequence). This CDR3 is 15 amino acids long. The V and J ends lost 3 bases and 2 bases respectively, with 8 bases between them. Here the CDR3 reads CASSFRVTGANVLTF. As DNA, the CDR3 is TGTGCCAGCAGTTTCCGGGTTACTGGGGCCAACGTCCTGACTTTC. Based on the CDR3 plus reference TRBV27 and TRBJ2-6, the full variable domain is EAQVTQNPRYLITVTGKKLTVTCSQNMNHEYMSWYRQDPGLGLRQIYYSMNVEVTDKGDVPEGYKVSRKEKRNFPLILESPSPNQTSLYFCASSFRVTGANVLTFGAGSRLTVL.

V and J are TRBV6-2 or TRBV6-3 and TRBJ2-4, with TRBD2 matching 8 bases. The end of the DNA is better explained by TRBJ2-5, so the J call may be wrong. The CDR3 has 15 amino acids. The germline gives CDR1 MNHEY, CDR2 SVGEGT. The CDR3 nucleotides are TGTGCCAGCAGCCTGACTAGCGACCGCCAAGAGACCCAGTACTTC. Amino acids: CASSLTSDRQETQYF.